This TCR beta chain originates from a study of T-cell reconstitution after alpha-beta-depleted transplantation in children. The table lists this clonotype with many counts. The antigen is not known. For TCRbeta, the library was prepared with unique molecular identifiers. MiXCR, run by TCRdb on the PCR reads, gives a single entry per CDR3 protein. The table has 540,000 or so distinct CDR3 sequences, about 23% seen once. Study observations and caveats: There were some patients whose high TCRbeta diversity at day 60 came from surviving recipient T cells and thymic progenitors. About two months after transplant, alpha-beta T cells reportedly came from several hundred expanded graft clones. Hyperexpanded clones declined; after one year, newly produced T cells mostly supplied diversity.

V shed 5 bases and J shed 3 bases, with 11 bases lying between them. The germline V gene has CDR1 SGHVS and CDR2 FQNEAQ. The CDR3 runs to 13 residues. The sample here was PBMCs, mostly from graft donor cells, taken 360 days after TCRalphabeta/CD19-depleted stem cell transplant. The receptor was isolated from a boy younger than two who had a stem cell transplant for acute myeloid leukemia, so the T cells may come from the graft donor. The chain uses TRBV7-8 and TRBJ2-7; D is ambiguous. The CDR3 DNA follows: TGTGCCAGCAGCCCTACGGTGGGCTACGAGCAGTACTTC. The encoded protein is CASSPTVGYEQYF.